Each of the 27 T cell receptor beta chains below was sequenced from the same sample in a study of T cells after yellow fever vaccination. One entry per CDR3 protein, called by TCRdb with MiXCR from the 5' RACE reads. The sample consists of roughly 320,000 distinct CDR3 sequences, around a tenth of them appearing once. This specimen consisted of CD4+ T cells sorted from PBMCs, obtained 45 days after the yellow fever booster vaccination. The receptors here all came from a man aged 18 to 35 who received the YFV17D yellow fever vaccine.

The V call is TRBV10-3, the J call TRBJ2-5; 8 nucleotides match TRBD2. The germline V gene encodes CDR1 ENHRY and CDR2 SYGVKD. The CDR3 loop spans 13 amino acids. Losses at the gene ends were 5 bases for V and 3 bases for J; bases not matched to a gene: 2. CDR3 DNA sequence: TGTGCCATCAGTCCCGGGGGGGAAGAGACCCAGTACTTC. It encodes CAISPGGEETQYF.

V gene TRBV7-9 combines with J gene TRBJ2-5; 7 positions agree with TRBD1. This CDR3 has 15 amino acids. Germline V CDR1 and CDR2: SEHNR, FQNEAQ (reference sequence). Trimming removed 5 bases from V and 5 bases from J; junction bases left unmatched: 11. The CDR3 sequence: CASSTRGGIGETQYF. The CDR3 DNA sequence: TGTGCCAGCAGCACCCGAGGGGGCATAGGGGAGACCCAGTACTTC.

The chain recombines TRBV14 with TRBJ2-5; D ambiguous. Germline V gene sequence: CDR1 SGHDN, CDR2 FVKESK. This CDR3 has 13 amino acids. The V end lost 2 bases, the J end lost 4 bases, and 8 bases lay between the germline ends. CDR3 coding DNA: TGTGCCAGCAGCCAACGTGCCAGAGAGACCCAGTACTTC. Translated, it gives CASSQRARETQYF.

This chain uses TRBV6-5 with TRBJ2-6; the D gene could be TRBD1 or TRBD2 (5 bases each). CDR1 is MNHEY, CDR2 SVGAGI, per germline. V lost 10 bases to trimming and J lost 1 base, with 17 bases between them. This CDR3 has 16 residues. The CDR3, as DNA: TGTGCCATCATGGGACCTGCTACGTCTGGGGCCAACGTCCTGACTTTC. This gives the protein CAIMGPATSGANVLTF.

This clonotype occurred a few times. This chain joins TRBV10-3 and TRBJ2-3, with D maybe TRBD1 (5 bases). The length of the CDR3 is 15 residues. V lost 3 bases and J 2 bases, leaving 12 bases between the germline ends. Germline V CDR1 and CDR2: ENHRY, SYGVKD. In DNA, the CDR3 is TGTGCCATCAGTGACAGGGCGAGACTCACAGATACGCAGTATTTT. Protein sequence: CAISDRARLTDTQYF.

This clonotype was seen a handful of times. This chain links TRBV7-3 with TRBJ1-6; a possible D gene is TRBD1 (6 bases). CDR1 and CDR2 from the germline V gene are SGHTA and FQGTGA. The CDR3 runs 13 residues. Trimming left V 3 bases short and J 12 bases short, with 12 bases between. The chain's CDR3 is CASSFDTGLPLHF. The CDR3 coding sequence is TGTGCCAGCAGCTTTGACACAGGGTTACCCCTCCACTTT.

This clonotype was seen more than once but under ten times. The chain employs TRBV24-1 and TRBJ2-3; 11 bases fit TRBD2. Germline V lookup: CDR1 KGHDR, CDR2 SFDVKD. The ends lost 3 bases at V and 0 bases at J; junction bases unmatched: 7. The CDR3 length is 18 residues. The CDR3 region is CATSDRASGGLSTDTQYF. For the CDR3, the DNA is TGTGCCACCAGTGATAGGGCTAGCGGGGGGCTCAGCACAGATACGCAGTATTTT.

The chain has TRBV18 and TRBJ2-3; 8 bases align to TRBD2. The CDR3 is 15 residues long. Germline CDR1 and CDR2: KGHSH and LQKENI. J gave up 2 bases and V 4 bases, and 5 bases lay outside the gene matches. Written as DNA, the CDR3 is TGTGCCAGCTCACGGGCGGGGGGCCTCACAGATACGCAGTATTTT. Residues: CASSRAGGLTDTQYF.

The sample holds many counts of this clonotype. The chain links TRBV4-3 to TRBJ2-3; a possible D gene is TRBD1 (6 bases). In germline, CDR1 is LGHNA, CDR2 YSLEER. The CDR3 length is 16 residues. V was clipped by 1 base and J by 2 bases, with 13 bases between them. The CDR3 is CASSQVGGVPTDTQYF. CDR3 bases: TGCGCCAGCAGCCAAGTTGGGGGCGTCCCCACAGATACGCAGTATTTT.

This chain connects TRBV4-3 to TRBJ2-5, with TRBD2 matching over 8 bases. The CDR3 totals 18 residues. The junction had 14 bases not matched to a gene; V was cut back by 1 base and J by 4 bases. The germline gives CDR1 LGHNA, CDR2 YSLEER. The CDR3 coding sequence is TGCGCCAGCAGCCAAGCCGGGGGAGCGGGGGCAAGTGGAGAGACCCAGTACTTC. This gives the protein CASSQAGGAGASGETQYF.

The CDR3 nucleotides read TGTGCCAGCAGCCAAGTAACGGGGGGGATCGAGCAGTACTTC. Its translation is CASSQVTGGIEQYF. This chain uses TRBV3-1 with TRBJ2-7; 8 bases match TRBD2. V lost 1 base to trimming and J lost 6 bases; unmatched junction nucleotides: 5. The germline V gene has CDR1 LGHDT and CDR2 YNNKEL (reference sequence). This CDR3 comprises 14 residues.

This chain links TRBV7-3 with TRBJ2-7; TRBD2 aligns across 11 bases. Germline CDR1 is SGHTA and CDR2 is FQGTGA. The CDR3 is 15 amino acids. V lost 5 bases to trimming and J lost 3 bases; unmatched junction nucleotides: 6. This CDR3 is CASSRGLAGFYEQYF. For the CDR3, the DNA is TGTGCCAGCAGCCGCGGACTAGCGGGCTTCTACGAGCAGTACTTC.

This chain links TRBV20-1 with TRBJ1-4, with D tentatively TRBD1 (6 bases). Germline V gives CDR1 DFQATT, CDR2 SNEGSKA (reference sequence). V lost 6 bases and J 2 bases, leaving 10 bases between the germline ends. This CDR3 comprises 13 residues. CDR3 protein: CSAEQGTNEKLFF. Written as DNA, the CDR3 is TGCAGTGCGGAACAGGGTACTAATGAAAAACTGTTTTTT.

This clonotype was counted between two and nine times. This chain connects TRBV12-3 or TRBV12-4 to TRBJ1-2; D unclear. With 3 bases removed from V and 8 bases from J, the gap between germline ends came to 10 bases. This CDR3 contains 12 residues. The CDR3, as DNA: TGTGCCAGCAGTTTGAGGGCGGAGGGCTACACCTTC. Residues: CASSLRAEGYTF.

This CDR3 reads CASSREGGWNIQYF. DNA for the CDR3: TGTGCCAGCAGTAGAGAGGGGGGGTGGAACATTCAGTACTTC. The gene calls are TRBV6-2 or TRBV6-3 and TRBJ2-4, with D possibly being TRBD2 (7 bases). The length of the CDR3 is 14 residues. Germline V gives CDR1 MNHEY, CDR2 SVGEGT. The germline V and J ends were trimmed by 5 bases and 7 bases, with 15 bases remaining between them.

This clonotype was seen only a few times. V is TRBV7-9 and J is TRBJ2-4; 9 bases are shared with TRBD2. Germline V gives CDR1 SEHNR, CDR2 FQNEAQ (reference sequence). The CDR3 spans 14 residues. After removal of 3 bases from V and 6 bases from J, the junction contained 3 bases not matched to a gene. The CDR3 here is CASSLASGANIQYF. In nucleotides, the CDR3 is TGTGCCAGCAGCTTGGCTAGCGGGGCAAACATTCAGTACTTC.

This clonotype came up a few times. The chain combines TRBV12-3 or TRBV12-4 with TRBJ2-3; no clear D gene. The V end was cut by 5 bases, the J end by 7 bases, with 13 bases between. The CDR3 runs to 13 residues. In DNA, the CDR3 is TGTGCCAGCAGTGCCACCGGCAGCTATACGCAGTATTTT. Residues: CASSATGSYTQYF.

This clonotype was picked up many times. The chain has TRBV7-6 and TRBJ2-5, with unresolved D. This CDR3 has 12 residues. Looked up from germline, CDR1 is SGHVS and CDR2 is FNYEAQ. V lost 1 base and J 5 bases, leaving 5 bases between the germline ends. In DNA, the CDR3 is TGTGCCAGCAGCTTAGGCTCGGAGACCCAGTACTTC. Protein sequence: CASSLGSETQYF.

This clonotype was picked up a small number of times. The V call is TRBV6-1, the J call TRBJ1-1, with 7 positions matching TRBD1. The V gene's germline CDR1 is MNHNS and CDR2 SASEGT. Trimming took 6 bases from V and 10 from J; bases not matched to a gene: 11. This CDR3 is built from 13 residues. CDR3 DNA sequence: TGTGCCAGCAGCTCGACAGGGAGCACCGGAGCTTTCTTT. It translates to CASSSTGSTGAFF.

This clonotype was observed a few times. The chain joins TRBV11-3 to TRBJ2-2; 8 nucleotides line up with TRBD1. This CDR3 is 15 amino acids long. Germline assignment: CDR1 SGHNT and CDR2 YENEEA. V was clipped by 3 bases and J by 3 bases; unmatched bases: 3. The CDR3 DNA reads as TGTGCCAGCAGCTTGGACAGGGCGGACACCGGGGAGCTGTTTTTT. It encodes CASSLDRADTGELFF.

This clonotype was detected a few times. V is TRBV25-1 and J is TRBJ2-3, with 11 bases aligning to TRBD2. The ends lost 4 bases at V and 0 bases at J; junction bases unmatched: 3. Germline CDR1 is MGHDK and CDR2 is SYGVNS. The CDR3 has 16 residues. CDR3 residues: CASSGLAGFSTDTQYF. DNA for the CDR3: TGTGCCAGCAGTGGACTAGCGGGGTTTAGCACAGATACGCAGTATTTT.

The CDR3 coding sequence is TGCAGTACGGAGGGTTTAGTTCTTCAGCCCCAGCATTTT. This encodes CSTEGLVLQPQHF. The J gene is TRBJ1-5, the V gene TRBV20-1; D uncertain. This CDR3 spans 13 amino acids. Between the trimmed V and J ends, which lost 8 bases and 6 bases, there was a span of 17 bases. The germline V gene encodes CDR1 DFQATT and CDR2 SNEGSKA (reference sequence).

This clonotype occurred a few times. The chain couples TRBV20-1 to TRBJ1-2; D unresolved. CDR1 is DFQATT, CDR2 SNEGSKA, per germline (reference sequence). With 4 bases removed from V and 4 bases from J, the gap between germline ends came to 10 bases. The CDR3 runs 12 residues. The CDR3 region is CSANELGYGYTF. The CDR3 coding sequence is TGCAGTGCTAACGAGCTAGGCTATGGCTACACCTTC.

The rearrangement links TRBV7-2 to TRBJ2-3; D uncertain. Trimming cost V 2 bases and J 9 bases, with 12 bases left between them. This CDR3 comprises 13 residues. CDR1 SGHTA and CDR2 FQGNSA come from the germline V gene. CDR3 nucleotides: TGTGCCAGCAGCTTAATGCAGATAGACACGCAGTATTTT. Protein sequence: CASSLMQIDTQYF.

The rearrangement links TRBV9 to TRBJ2-2; 7 nucleotides match TRBD2. V gave up 1 base and J gave up 1 base; unmatched junction bases: 4. CDR3 length: 16 amino acids. Germline CDR1 and CDR2: SGDLS and YYNGEE. Here the CDR3 DNA reads TGTGCCAGCAGCGTATACGGCGGGGGGAACACCGGGGAGCTGTTTTTT. Encoded protein: CASSVYGGGNTGELFF.

The genes are TRBV6-5 and TRBJ2-3; D may match TRBD1 or TRBD2 (6 bases each). Germline lookup yields CDR1 MNHEY and CDR2 SVGAGI. Trimming removed 0 bases from V and 1 base from J, with 11 bases in between. The CDR3 has 16 residues. The CDR3 sequence: CASSYSRGVGTDTQYF. The CDR3 DNA sequence: TGTGCCAGCAGTTACTCGAGGGGGGTGGGCACAGATACGCAGTATTTT.

The V call is TRBV18, the J call TRBJ1-6, with D hard to call. This CDR3 is 16 amino acids long. The V gene's germline CDR1 is KGHSH and CDR2 LQKENI. V lost 2 bases to trimming and J lost 0 bases, with 8 bases between them. The DNA of the CDR3 is TGTGCCAGCTCACCAGCGGCGAGCTCCTATAATTCACCCCTCCACTTT. Protein: CASSPAASSYNSPLHF.